This T cell receptor beta chain appears in the sequencing data of a study of STAT5B mutations in CD4+ large granular lymphocyte leukemia. Germline CDR1 reads SGHNT; CDR2 reads YYREEE (reference sequence). The length of the CDR3 is 16 residues. V lost 1 base, J lost 0 bases, and 10 bases lay in between. Using immunoSEQ multiplex PCR, the repertoire was profiled, and TCRdb retains in-frame clones only, with some absent. The data contain about 34,000 clones, more than 65% of them seen just once; the ten biggest clones take up about 2.3%. Sequencing was done on a sample of CD4+ T cells from blood buffy coats. The TCR originated in a human donor in good health. This sequence joins TRBV5-4 and TRBJ1-4; D might be TRBD1 (6 bases). The CDR3 spells CASSLQGNPTNEKLFF. DNA for the CDR3: TGTGCCAGCAGCTTGCAGGGGAACCCAACTAATGAAAAACTGTTTTTT.